This T cell receptor beta chain was recovered during a study of blood T cell repertoires in COVID-19. As for the study in general: The United States, Italy and Spain were the sources of the acute and convalescent COVID-19 samples. In each case, the material was cDNA or gDNA derived from T cells, B-cell-depleted T cells, or PBMCs.

In its sample, this clone was seen a few times. Individuals aged roughly 18 to 95 years were recruited from 24 US areas. In assigning cohorts, the study relied on participant-reported clinical history. The CDR3 is made up of 12 amino acids. Trimming removed 5 bases from V and 0 bases from J, with 4 bases in between. The germline gives CDR1 SNHLY, CDR2 FYNNEI. Repertoires were generated with immunoSEQ multiplex PCR, while TCRdb's copy carries only in-frame clones and drops some. The sample includes around 270,000 clones, around nine tenths of them seen just once. The receptor comes from a woman in her thirties or forties who had been exposed to COVID-19. Sequenced input: PBMCs or T cells enriched from blood (not recorded which). The chain is built from TRBV2 and TRBJ1-2, with D unresolved. CDR3 loop: CASSPTNYGYTF. In DNA form, the CDR3 reads TGTGCCAGCAGTCCCACTAACTATGGCTACACCTTC.